Below are 18 T cell receptor beta chains sequenced from a single sample in a study of blood T cell repertoires in COVID-19. Data came from immunoSEQ multiplex PCR; TCRdb stores just in-frame clones and leaves some out. The sample yields roughly 250,000 clones, around 90% seen once. Sequencing was performed on PBMCs or T cells enriched from blood (not recorded which). The receptor set was obtained from a woman in her forties or fifties who had recovered from COVID-19.

CDR3 DNA sequence: TGCGCCAGCAGCTTGGGAACTAGCGGGAGAGAGACCCAGTACTTC. It translates to CASSLGTSGRETQYF. J is TRBJ2-5 and V is TRBV5-1; 11 bases map to TRBD2. This CDR3 region has 15 residues. Per germline, CDR1 SGHRS and CDR2 YFSETQ. The V gene end was trimmed by 0 bases and the J gene end by 4 bases; junction bases not matched to a gene: 2.

The J gene is TRBJ2-7, the V gene TRBV19; D unclear. The CDR3 contains 14 residues. V shed 7 bases and J shed 0 bases, with 13 bases lying between them. Germline values: CDR1 LNHDA, CDR2 SQIVND (reference sequence). The CDR3: CASMVSSSSYEQYF. The DNA of the CDR3 is TGTGCCAGTATGGTCAGTTCCTCCTCCTACGAGCAGTACTTC.

This chain joins TRBV29-1 and TRBJ1-2; TRBD1 is a possible D gene (6 bases). The V end lost 6 bases, the J end lost 6 bases, and 17 bases lay between the germline ends. The germline CDR1 and CDR2 sequences are SQVTM and ANQGSEA. The CDR3 sequence is 13 residues long. The CDR3 loop reads CSVDDRTAHGYTF. DNA for the CDR3: TGCAGCGTAGATGACAGGACCGCCCATGGCTACACCTTC.

The J gene is TRBJ2-7, the V gene TRBV27, with 8 nucleotides matching TRBD2. Per the germline V gene, CDR1 is MNHEY and CDR2 is SMNVEV (reference sequence). V lost 3 bases, J lost 5 bases, and 6 bases stayed unmatched. This CDR3 is built from 14 residues. CDR3 protein: CASSFIAGQHEQYF. The CDR3 nucleotides are TGTGCCAGCAGTTTCATAGCGGGGCAGCACGAGCAGTACTTC.

This sequence joins TRBV10-1 and TRBJ2-1, with TRBD2 identical over 9 bases. V lost 5 bases and J lost 6; bases outside the gene matches: 5. The CDR3 totals 14 residues. Germline CDR1 and CDR2: WNHNN and SYGVQD (reference sequence). The CDR3 coding sequence is TGCGCCAGCAGTCCGGGACTAGCTACCAATGAGCAGTTCTTC. The encoded protein is CASSPGLATNEQFF.

This clone occurred once. This chain links TRBV28 with TRBJ1-1, with D perhaps TRBD1 (5 bases). Germline values: CDR1 MDHEN, CDR2 SYDVKM. CDR3 length: 11 residues. With 10 bases removed from V and 5 bases from J, the gap between germline ends came to 11 bases. The CDR3 here is CATIGVTEAFF. In DNA form, the CDR3 reads TGTGCCACCATAGGGGTTACTGAAGCTTTCTTT.

This clone was seen a single time. The chain joins TRBV6-2 or TRBV6-3 to TRBJ2-3; D is perhaps TRBD2 (6 bases). The germline gives CDR1 MNHEY, CDR2 SVGEGT. Trimming removed 5 bases at V and 1 base at J, with 10 bases between. The CDR3 is 14 amino acids. The CDR3 region has the DNA TGTGCCAGCAGTGGCCCGGGAGGCACAGATACGCAGTATTTT. Translation gives CASSGPGGTDTQYF.

The genes are TRBV11-1 and TRBJ1-1, with D perhaps matching TRBD1 (6 bases). V lost 7 bases to trimming and J lost 0 bases, with 18 bases between them. CDR1 SGHAT and CDR2 FQDESV come from the germline V gene (reference sequence). This CDR3 contains 16 residues. CDR3 DNA sequence: TGTGCCAGCACCAGGGGCAGGTTCTCTATGAACACTGAAGCTTTCTTT. Translating it yields CASTRGRFSMNTEAFF.

V and J are TRBV7-3 and TRBJ1-5; D is possibly TRBD1 (5 bases). Germline V lookup: CDR1 SGHTA, CDR2 FQGTGA. CDR3 length equals 16 residues. Trimming removed 5 bases from V and 5 bases from J, with 19 bases in between. CDR3 loop: CASSVNRSHVDQPQHF. DNA for the CDR3: TGTGCCAGCAGCGTAAACAGGAGCCACGTCGATCAGCCCCAGCATTTT.

The chain recombines TRBV5-6 with TRBJ2-7; 7 bases agree with TRBD1. V lost 4 bases to trimming and J lost 7 bases; unmatched junction nucleotides: 20. The CDR3 spans 17 residues. Germline-derived CDR1 and CDR2 are SGHDT and YYEEEE. DNA of the CDR3: TGTGCCAGCAGCCCGGGGATGACAGGGATGGCCCTCGGTGAGCAGTACTTC. It is translated as CASSPGMTGMALGEQYF.

The V and J genes are TRBV13 and TRBJ1-2; 7 nucleotides match TRBD1. V gave up 4 bases and J gave up 7 bases; unmatched junction bases: 12. Per germline, CDR1 PRHDT and CDR2 FYEKMQ (reference sequence). The CDR3 runs to 15 residues. The CDR3 sequence is CASSSQRQGSSGYTF. The CDR3 DNA is TGTGCCAGCAGCTCCCAAAGACAGGGTTCCTCTGGCTACACCTTC. The variable domain in full, completed from reference TRBV13 and TRBJ1-2, reads AAGVIQSPRHLIKEKRETATLKCYPIPRHDTVYWYQQGPGQDPQFLISFYEKMQSDKGSIPDRFSAQQFSDYHSELNMSSLELGDSALYFCASSSQRQGSSGYTFGSGTRLTVV.

This clone has just one count. The chain recombines TRBV28 with TRBJ2-4; D is perhaps TRBD1 (6 bases). V was shortened by 6 bases and J by 1 base, with 16 bases between the two germline ends. The CDR3 is made up of 16 amino acids. Germline loops: CDR1 MDHEN, CDR2 SYDVKM. In DNA form, the CDR3 reads TGTGCCAGCAGACGTAACAGGGTTGGGGCCAAAAACATTCAGTACTTC. Its protein is CASRRNRVGAKNIQYF.

This clone was recorded a few times. This rearrangement joins TRBV27 to TRBJ2-1; 10 bases align to TRBD2. V dropped 4 bases and J dropped 9; count of bases not matched to a gene: 3. Per germline, CDR1 MNHEY and CDR2 SMNVEV (reference sequence). There are 13 residues in the CDR3. The CDR3 is CASSSLAGGEQFF. The CDR3, as DNA: TGTGCCAGCAGTTCCTTAGCGGGAGGTGAGCAGTTCTTC.

This clone occurred once. The gene calls are TRBV7-2 and TRBJ1-2, with D uncertain. Germline V CDR1 and CDR2: SGHTA, FQGNSA. The CDR3 totals 16 residues. The V end lost 3 bases, the J end lost 4 bases, and 18 bases lay between the germline ends. The CDR3 is CASSFRRETQAYGYTF. In DNA form, the CDR3 reads TGTGCCAGCAGCTTTAGGAGGGAAACCCAGGCCTATGGCTACACCTTC.

V is TRBV4-1 and J is TRBJ2-4; maybe TRBD1 (5 bases). The CDR3 contains 15 residues. Germline V CDR1 and CDR2: MGHRA, YSYEKL. Trimming left V 0 bases short and J 8 bases short, with 14 bases between. DNA for the CDR3: TGCGCCAGCAGCCAAGAACGTGGGGCTGGGGACATTCAGTACTTC. Amino acid sequence: CASSQERGAGDIQYF.

The chain joins TRBV6-2 or TRBV6-3 to TRBJ2-3, with 12 bases that match TRBD2. With 5 bases clipped from V and 6 bases from J, the junction kept 3 bases outside the gene matches. CDR1 MNHEY and CDR2 SVGEGT come from the germline V gene. CDR3 size: 14 residues. The CDR3 DNA sequence: TGTGCCAGCAGTCTAGCGGGAGGGATGGATACGCAGTATTTT. This encodes CASSLAGGMDTQYF.

The rearrangement joins TRBV6-1 to TRBJ1-2, with TRBD1 as a possible D gene (6 bases). Germline values: CDR1 MNHNS, CDR2 SASEGT. The V end was cut by 3 bases, the J end by 8 bases, with 13 bases between. The CDR3 covers 13 residues. CDR3 nucleotide sequence: TGTGCCAGCAGTGACAGTACAGGGTTCGGCTACACCTTC. It yields the protein CASSDSTGFGYTF.

In its sample, this clone was seen a few times. The V gene is TRBV1, the J gene TRBJ2-2; the D call in the table, TRBD2, was not verified against the DNA. TRBV1 is a recognized pseudogene. There are 15 residues in the CDR3. As DNA, the CDR3 is TGCACCAGCAGCCACGAGTATTTACGCACCGGGGAGCTGTTTTTT. Its protein is CTSSHEYLRTGELFF.